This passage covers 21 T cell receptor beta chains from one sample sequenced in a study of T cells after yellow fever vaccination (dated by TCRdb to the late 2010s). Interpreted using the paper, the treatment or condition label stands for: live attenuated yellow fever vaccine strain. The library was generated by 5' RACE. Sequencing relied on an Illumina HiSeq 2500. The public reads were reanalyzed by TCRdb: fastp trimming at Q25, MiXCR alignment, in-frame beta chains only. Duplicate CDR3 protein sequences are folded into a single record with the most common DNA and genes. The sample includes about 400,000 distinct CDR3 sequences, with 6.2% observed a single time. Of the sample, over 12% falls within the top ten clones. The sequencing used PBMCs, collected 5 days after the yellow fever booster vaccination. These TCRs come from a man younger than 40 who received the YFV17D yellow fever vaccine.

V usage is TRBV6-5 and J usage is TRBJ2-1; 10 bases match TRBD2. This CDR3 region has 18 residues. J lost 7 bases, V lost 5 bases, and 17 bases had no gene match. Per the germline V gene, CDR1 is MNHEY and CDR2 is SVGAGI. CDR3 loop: CASSSRLGGTSAENEQFF. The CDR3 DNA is TGTGCCAGCAGTAGCAGGTTGGGTGGGACTAGCGCAGAAAATGAGCAGTTCTTC.

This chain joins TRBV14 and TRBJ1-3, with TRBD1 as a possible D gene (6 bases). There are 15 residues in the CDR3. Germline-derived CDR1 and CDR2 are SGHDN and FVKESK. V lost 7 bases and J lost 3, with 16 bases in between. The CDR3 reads CASTHRADFGNTIYF. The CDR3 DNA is TGTGCCAGCACCCACAGGGCGGACTTTGGAAACACCATATATTTT.

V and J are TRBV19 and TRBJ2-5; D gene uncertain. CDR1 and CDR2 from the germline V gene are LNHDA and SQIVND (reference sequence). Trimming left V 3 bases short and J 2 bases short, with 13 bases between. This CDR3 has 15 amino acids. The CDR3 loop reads CASSIKVLGQETQYF. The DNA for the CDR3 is TGTGCCAGTAGTATTAAGGTCCTGGGACAAGAGACCCAGTACTTC.

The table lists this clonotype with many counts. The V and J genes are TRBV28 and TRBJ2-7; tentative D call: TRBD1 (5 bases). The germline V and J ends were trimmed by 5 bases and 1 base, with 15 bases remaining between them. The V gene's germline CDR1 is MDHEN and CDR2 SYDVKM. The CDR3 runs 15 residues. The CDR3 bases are TGTGCCAGCAGTGACCCAGGGCTTTCATCCTACGAGCAGTACTTC. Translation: CASSDPGLSSYEQYF.

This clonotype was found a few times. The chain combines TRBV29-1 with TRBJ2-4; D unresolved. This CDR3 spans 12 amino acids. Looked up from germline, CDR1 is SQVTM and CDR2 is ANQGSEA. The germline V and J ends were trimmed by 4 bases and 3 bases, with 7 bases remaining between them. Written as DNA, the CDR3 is TGCAGCGTTGGGGTTGGCAAAAACATTCAGTACTTC. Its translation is CSVGVGKNIQYF. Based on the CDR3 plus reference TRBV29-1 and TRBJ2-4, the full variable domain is SAVISQKPSRDICQRGTSLTIQCQVDSQVTMMFWYRQQPGQSLTLIATANQGSEATYESGFVIDKFPISRPNLTFSTLTVSNMSPEDSSIYLCSVGVGKNIQYFGAGTRLSVL.

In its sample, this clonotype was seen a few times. This CDR3 reads CAISGSGEAFF. The CDR3 DNA is TGTGCCATCAGTGGCTCAGGTGAAGCTTTCTTT. This chain connects TRBV10-3 to TRBJ1-1, with unresolved D. The germline V and J ends were trimmed by 4 bases and 7 bases, with 7 bases remaining between them. This CDR3 has 11 amino acids. Germline V lookup: CDR1 ENHRY, CDR2 SYGVKD.

The CDR3 is CSRGGTGSDTQYF. As DNA, the CDR3 is TGCTCCCGAGGGGGGACAGGGTCAGATACGCAGTATTTT. This chain uses TRBV20-1 with TRBJ2-3; TRBD1 aligns across 9 bases. The CDR3 covers 13 residues. Germline V gene lookup returns CDR1 DFQATT and CDR2 SNEGSKA (reference sequence).

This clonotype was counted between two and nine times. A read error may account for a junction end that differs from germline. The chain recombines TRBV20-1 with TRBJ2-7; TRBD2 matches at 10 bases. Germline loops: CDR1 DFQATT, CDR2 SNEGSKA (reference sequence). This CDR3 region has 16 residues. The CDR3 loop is CCARGLAGAARYEQYF. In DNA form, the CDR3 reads TGCTGTGCTAGGGGGCTAGCGGGAGCCGCGAGATACGAGCAGTACTTC.

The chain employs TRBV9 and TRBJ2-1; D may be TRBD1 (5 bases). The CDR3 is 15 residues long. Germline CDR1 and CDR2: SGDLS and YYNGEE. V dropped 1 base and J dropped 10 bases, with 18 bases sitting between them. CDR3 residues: CASSVRGSHFGEQFF. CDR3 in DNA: TGTGCCAGCAGCGTAAGGGGCAGCCACTTTGGGGAGCAGTTCTTC.

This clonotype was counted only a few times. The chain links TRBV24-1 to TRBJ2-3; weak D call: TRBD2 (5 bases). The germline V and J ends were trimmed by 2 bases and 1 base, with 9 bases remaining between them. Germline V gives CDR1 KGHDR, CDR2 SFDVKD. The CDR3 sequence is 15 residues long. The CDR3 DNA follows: TGTGCCACCAGTGATTCTCGGACTGGCACAGATACGCAGTATTTT. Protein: CATSDSRTGTDTQYF.

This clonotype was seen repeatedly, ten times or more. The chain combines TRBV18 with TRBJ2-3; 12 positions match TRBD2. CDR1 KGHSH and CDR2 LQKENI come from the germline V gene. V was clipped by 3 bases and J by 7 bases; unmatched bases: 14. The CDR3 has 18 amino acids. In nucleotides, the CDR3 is TGTGCCAGCTCACCTAAACCGATCGGACTAGCGGGGCCTTATACGCAGTATTTT. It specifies CASSPKPIGLAGPYTQYF.

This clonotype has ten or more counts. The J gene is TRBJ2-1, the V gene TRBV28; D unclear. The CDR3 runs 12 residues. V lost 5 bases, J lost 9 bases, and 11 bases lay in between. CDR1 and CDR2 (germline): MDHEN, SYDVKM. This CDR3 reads CASSLGWGEQFF. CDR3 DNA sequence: TGTGCCAGCAGTCTAGGGTGGGGTGAGCAGTTCTTC.

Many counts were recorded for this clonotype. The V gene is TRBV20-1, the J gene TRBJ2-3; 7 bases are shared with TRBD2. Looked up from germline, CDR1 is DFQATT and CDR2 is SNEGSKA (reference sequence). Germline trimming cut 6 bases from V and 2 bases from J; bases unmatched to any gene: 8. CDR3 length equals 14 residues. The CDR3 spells CSAGRVLYTDTQYF. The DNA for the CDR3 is TGCAGTGCGGGGAGGGTGCTGTACACAGATACGCAGTATTTT.

The CDR3 here is CASSLAGVGYNEQFF. The CDR3 DNA reads as TGTGCCAGCAGTTTAGCGGGAGTGGGCTACAATGAGCAGTTCTTC. The chain has TRBV6-2 or TRBV6-3 and TRBJ2-1; 9 bases line up with TRBD2. Germline CDR1 and CDR2: MNHEY and SVGEGT. The CDR3 contains 15 residues. V gave up 4 bases and J gave up 3 bases; unmatched junction bases: 4.

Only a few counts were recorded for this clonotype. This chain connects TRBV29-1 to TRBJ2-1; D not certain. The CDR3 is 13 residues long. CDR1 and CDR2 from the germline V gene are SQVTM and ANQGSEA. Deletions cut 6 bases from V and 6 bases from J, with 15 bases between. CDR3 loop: CSVTTPPFNEQFF. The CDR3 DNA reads TGCAGCGTCACTACTCCGCCCTTCAATGAGCAGTTCTTC.

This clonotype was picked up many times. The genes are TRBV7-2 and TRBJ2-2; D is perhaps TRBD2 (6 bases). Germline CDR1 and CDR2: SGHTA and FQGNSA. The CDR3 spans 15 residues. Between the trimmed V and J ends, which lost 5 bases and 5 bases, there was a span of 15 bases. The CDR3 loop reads CASSPRLVGTGELFF. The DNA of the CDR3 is TGTGCCAGCAGCCCACGACTAGTTGGGACCGGGGAGCTGTTTTTT.

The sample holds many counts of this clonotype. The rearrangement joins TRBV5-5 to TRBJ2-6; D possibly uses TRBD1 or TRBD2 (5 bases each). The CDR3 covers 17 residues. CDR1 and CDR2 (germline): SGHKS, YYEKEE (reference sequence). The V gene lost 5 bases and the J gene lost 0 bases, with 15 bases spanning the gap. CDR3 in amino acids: CASRTGTVSSGANVLTF. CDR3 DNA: TGTGCCAGCAGAACCGGGACGGTCAGCTCTGGGGCCAACGTCCTGACTTTC.

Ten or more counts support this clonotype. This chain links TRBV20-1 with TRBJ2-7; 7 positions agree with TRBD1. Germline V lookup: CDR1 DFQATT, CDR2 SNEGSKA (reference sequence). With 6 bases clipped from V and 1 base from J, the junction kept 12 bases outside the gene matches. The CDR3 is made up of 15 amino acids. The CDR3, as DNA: TGCAGTGCCGTCCATCCGGGACAGAGTTCCTACGAGCAGTACTTC. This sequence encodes CSAVHPGQSSYEQYF.

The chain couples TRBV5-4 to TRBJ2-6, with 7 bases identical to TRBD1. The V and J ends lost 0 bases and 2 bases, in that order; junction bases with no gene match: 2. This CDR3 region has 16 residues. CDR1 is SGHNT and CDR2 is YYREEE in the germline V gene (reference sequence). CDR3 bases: TGTGCCAGCAGCTTGGAGGGGGCTGCTGGGGCCAACGTCCTGACTTTC. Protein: CASSLEGAAGANVLTF.

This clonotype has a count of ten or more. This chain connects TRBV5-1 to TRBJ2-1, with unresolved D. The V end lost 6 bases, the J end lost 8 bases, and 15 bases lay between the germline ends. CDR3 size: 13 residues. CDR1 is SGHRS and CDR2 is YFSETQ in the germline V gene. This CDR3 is CASTSVRLDEQFF. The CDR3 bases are TGCGCCAGCACCTCGGTAAGGCTGGATGAGCAGTTCTTC.

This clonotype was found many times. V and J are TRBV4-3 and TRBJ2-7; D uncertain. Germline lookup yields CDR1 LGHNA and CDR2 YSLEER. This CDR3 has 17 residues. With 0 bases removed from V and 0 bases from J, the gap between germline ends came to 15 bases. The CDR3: CASSQEPSAPGSYEQYF. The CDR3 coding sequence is TGCGCCAGCAGCCAAGAACCGAGTGCCCCCGGCTCCTACGAGCAGTACTTC.